This entry describes one T cell receptor beta chain. Its target is not known. CDR3 size: 13 residues. The V segment lost 5 bases and the J segment 5 bases; nucleotides outside the gene matches: 3. The germline V gene has CDR1 SGHAT and CDR2 FQNNGV. The sample belongs to a study of blood T cells in healthy people across ages. Whole-study findings and limits: Per million T cells, TCR beta diversity dropped roughly linearly as age increased.

Per individual sample, total RNA of at least 5.5 micrograms was extracted. Combining a sample-barcoded 5' primer with a J-beta primer mix, a second PCR ran for about 6 to 11 cycles. TCRdb passed the 5' RACE reads through MiXCR, listing each CDR3 protein once. The data contain about 800,000 distinct CDR3 sequences, around 25% of them singletons. In addition, the sample was reused for a study of T cells of mothers and their children.

The receptor was derived from a boy aged 5-17 years in good health. The genes are TRBV11-2 and TRBJ2-3, with 8 bases identical to TRBD1. Sample: blood. This CDR3 is CASSKTGGDTQYF. As DNA, the CDR3 is TGTGCCAGCAGCAAAACAGGGGGAGATACGCAGTATTTT.